This T cell receptor (beta chain) stems from a study of T-cell memory formation after mild COVID-19. As for the study in general: TCR clusters were mostly confined to one donor each.

MiXCR was run by TCRdb on the 5' RACE reads, yielding one entry per CDR3 protein. The table lists around 340,000 distinct CDR3 sequences, under 15% of them singletons. Study-wide results and caveats: Confirmation was lacking for SARS-CoV-2 specificity of second-wave clones that peaked on day 37.

Trimming took 1 base from V and 6 from J; bases not matched to a gene: 16. CDR3 length equals 18 residues. In regard to this clonotype: Its antigen is not identified.

This clonotype originated in a man aged 18-30 years who had mild COVID-19 (a few samples of this study predate the infection). Cell type and time point are not known. The rearrangement links TRBV12-3 or TRBV12-4 to TRBJ1-2, with 8 nucleotides matching TRBD1. The specimen was PBMCs or a T cell subset sorted from them (not recorded which). The CDR3 DNA follows: TGTGCCAGCAGTTTAGAGGGGTACGTCACAGGGGGAATCCATGGCTACACCTTC. Amino acids: CASSLEGYVTGGIHGYTF.